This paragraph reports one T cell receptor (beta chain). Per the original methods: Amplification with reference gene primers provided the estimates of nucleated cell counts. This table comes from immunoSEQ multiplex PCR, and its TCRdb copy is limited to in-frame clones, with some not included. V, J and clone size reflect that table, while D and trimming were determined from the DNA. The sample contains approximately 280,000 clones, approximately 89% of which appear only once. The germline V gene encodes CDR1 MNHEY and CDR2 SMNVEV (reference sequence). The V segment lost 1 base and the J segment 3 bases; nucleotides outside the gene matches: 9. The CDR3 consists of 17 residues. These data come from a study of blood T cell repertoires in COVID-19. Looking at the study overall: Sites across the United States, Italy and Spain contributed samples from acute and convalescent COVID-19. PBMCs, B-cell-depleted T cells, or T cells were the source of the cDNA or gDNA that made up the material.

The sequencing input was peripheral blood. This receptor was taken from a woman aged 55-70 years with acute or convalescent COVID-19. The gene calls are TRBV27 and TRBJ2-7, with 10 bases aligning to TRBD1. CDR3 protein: CASSLLTGTGVVYEQYF. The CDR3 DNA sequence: TGTGCCAGCAGTTTATTAACCGGGACAGGGGTAGTCTACGAGCAGTACTTC.